By proportion, the clone carrying this T cell receptor beta chain is medium-sized (0.01 to 0.1%). The data are from a study of somatic mutations in cytotoxic T cells in rheumatoid arthritis. In the study overall: The flow sorting of some V beta antibody-stained T-cell populations reached nearly 100% purity, and the sorted populations included V beta1+ cells sequenced for TCRB.

Germline assignment: CDR1 DFQATT and CDR2 SNEGSKA (reference sequence). Trimming stripped 1 base from V and 7 bases from J, with 5 bases between. This CDR3 has 11 amino acids. Profiled with immunoSEQ multiplex PCR; TCRdb holds only in-frame clones, not every one. The repertoire holds 20,000 or so clones, with about 68% as singletons. This TCR came from a man aged 60-69 years in good health. The rearrangement uses TRBV20-1 and TRBJ2-1; no reliable D call. Sequenced material: CD8+ T cells sorted from blood. In DNA form, the CDR3 reads TGCAGTGCTAGAGTGGAGAATGAGCAGTTCTTC. Protein: CSARVENEQFF.